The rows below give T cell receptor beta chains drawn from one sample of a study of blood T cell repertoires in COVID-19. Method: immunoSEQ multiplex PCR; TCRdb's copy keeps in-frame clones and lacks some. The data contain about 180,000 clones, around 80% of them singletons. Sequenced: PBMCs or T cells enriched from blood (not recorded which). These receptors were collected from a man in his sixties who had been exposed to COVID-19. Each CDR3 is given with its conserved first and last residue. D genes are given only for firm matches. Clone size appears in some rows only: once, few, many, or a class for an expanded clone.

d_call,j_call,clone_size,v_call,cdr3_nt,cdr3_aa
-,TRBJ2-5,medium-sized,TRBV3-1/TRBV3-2,TGTGCCAGCAGCCCTCCGTTGGAGACCCAGTACTTC,CASSPPLETQYF
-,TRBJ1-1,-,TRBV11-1,TGTGCCAGCAGCCTCCGGGGGGAAACTGAAGCTTTCTTT,CASSLRGETEAFF
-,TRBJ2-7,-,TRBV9,TGTGCCAGCAGCCCGACTGATAGTGACTACGAGCAGTACTTC,CASSPTDSDYEQYF
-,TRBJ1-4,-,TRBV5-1,TGCGCCAGCAGCTCAGGACAAATCAATGAAAAACTGTTTTTT,CASSSGQINEKLFF
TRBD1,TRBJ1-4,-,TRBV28,TGTGCCAGCAGTTCCCCCAGGGGGCCTTCCGTAAAACTGTTTTTT,CASSSPRGPSVKLFF
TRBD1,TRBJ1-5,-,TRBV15,TGTGCCACCAGCTTCAGGGGGAGCAATCAGCCCCAGCATTTT,CATSFRGSNQPQHF
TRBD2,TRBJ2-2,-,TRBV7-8,TGTGCCAGCAGCCCATTGGGGGGGAACTTCAACACCGGGGAGCTGTTTTTT,CASSPLGGNFNTGELFF
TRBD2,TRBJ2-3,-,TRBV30,TGTGCCTGGAGTGCAGGACTAGCGGGATACACAGATACGCAGTATTTT,CAWSAGLAGYTDTQYF
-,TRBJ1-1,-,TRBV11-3,TGTGCCAGCAGCTTAGACCGGCCAGGCACTGAAGCTTTCTTT,CASSLDRPGTEAFF
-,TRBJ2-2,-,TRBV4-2,TGTGCCAGCAGCCGCGCCACCACCGGGGAGCTGTTTTTT,CASSRATTGELFF
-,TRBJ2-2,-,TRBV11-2,TGTGCCAGCAGCTTAGAAGGGGGTCTTTACACCGGGGAGCTGTTTTTT,CASSLEGGLYTGELFF
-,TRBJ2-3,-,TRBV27,TGTGCCAGCAGGCCGGGAGAGAGGGATACGCAGTATTTT,CASRPGERDTQYF
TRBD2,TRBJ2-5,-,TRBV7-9,TGTGCCAGCAGCACCCCGGGACTAGCGGGAGCTGAGACCCAGTACTTC,CASSTPGLAGAETQYF
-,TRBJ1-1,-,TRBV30,TGTGCCTGGAGTGTGTCGGACACTGAAGCTTTCTTT,CAWSVSDTEAFF
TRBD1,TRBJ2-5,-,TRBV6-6,TGTGCCAGCAGTTACCCCGGACAGGGCAAAGAGACCCAGTACTTC,CASSYPGQGKETQYF
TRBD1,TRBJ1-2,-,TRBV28,TGTGCCAGCAGAACCCCGGGACAGGGGCCTGGGGGCTACACCTTC,CASRTPGQGPGGYTF
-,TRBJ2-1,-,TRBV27,TGTGCCACGGCGGTCTCCTACAATGAGCAGTTCTTC,CATAVSYNEQFF
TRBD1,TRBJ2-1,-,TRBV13,TGTGCCAGCAGGCACCGGGACAGGGGAGAATACAATGAGCAGTTCTTC,CASRHRDRGEYNEQFF
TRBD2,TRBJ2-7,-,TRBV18,TGTGCCAGCTCTCTTAAGACTAGCGGAGTCCGTTACGAGCAGTACTTC,CASSLKTSGVRYEQYF
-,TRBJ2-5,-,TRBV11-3,TGTGCCAGCAGCATACAACAGGGTCCCCGGGAGACCCAGTACTTC,CASSIQQGPRETQYF
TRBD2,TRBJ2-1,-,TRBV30,TGTGCCTGGAGTATCTCCGGGGCGGGAGCCTACAATGAGCAGTTCTTC,CAWSISGAGAYNEQFF
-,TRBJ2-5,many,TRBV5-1,TGCGCCAGCAGTGGGCAGTCAAAAGAGACCCAGTACTTC,CASSGQSKETQYF
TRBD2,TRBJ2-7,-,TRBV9,TGTGCCAGCAGTGAGGGCTTAGCGGGAGTCGGGTACGAGCAGTACTTC,CASSEGLAGVGYEQYF
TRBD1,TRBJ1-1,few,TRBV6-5,TGTGCCAGCAGCTGGACAGGGCGAACTGAAGCTTTCTTT,CASSWTGRTEAFF
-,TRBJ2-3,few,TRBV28,TGTGCCAGCAGTCTAGAACTCACAGGTCGCGCTAGCACAGATACGCAGTATTTT,CASSLELTGRASTDTQYF
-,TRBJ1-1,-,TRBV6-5,TGTGCCAGCATCCCCCCCGGTATGAACACTGAAGCTTTCTTT,CASIPPGMNTEAFF
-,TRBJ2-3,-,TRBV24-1,TGTGCCACCAGTGATATAGAAATCGGGACAGATACGCAGTATTTT,CATSDIEIGTDTQYF
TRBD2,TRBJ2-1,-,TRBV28,TGTGCCAGCAGTTTGGGGGGAGGGCCAAGGAATGAGCAGTTCTTC,CASSLGGGPRNEQFF
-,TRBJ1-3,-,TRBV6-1,TGTGCCAGCAGTGAGGCCGGGTTGGGAAACACCATATATTTT,CASSEAGLGNTIYF
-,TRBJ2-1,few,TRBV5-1,TGCGCCAGCAGCTGGCACTCTAGCGAGCCCGGTGAGCAGTTCTTC,CASSWHSSEPGEQFF
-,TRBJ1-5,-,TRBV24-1,TGTGCCACCAGTGATAAGGGAGCGGGGGATAATCAGCCCCAGCATTTT,CATSDKGAGDNQPQHF
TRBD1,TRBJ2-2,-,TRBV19,TGTGCCAGTAGTGTGGGACAGGGGAGGGCCGGGGAGCTGTTTTTT,CASSVGQGRAGELFF
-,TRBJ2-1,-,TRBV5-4,TGTGCCAGCAGCTCAACCTATAATGAGCAGTTCTTC,CASSSTYNEQFF
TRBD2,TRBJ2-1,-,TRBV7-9,TGTGCCAGCAGCATACTAGCGGGAGGGCCGAGGAATGAGCAGTTCTTC,CASSILAGGPRNEQFF
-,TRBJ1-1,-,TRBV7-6,TGTGCCAGCAGCTTGGAGGGGCGCGACACTGAAGCTTTCTTT,CASSLEGRDTEAFF
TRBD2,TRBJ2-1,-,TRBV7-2,TGTGCCAGCAGCTTAGTTGGCCTAGCGGGGAATGAGCAGTTCTTC,CASSLVGLAGNEQFF
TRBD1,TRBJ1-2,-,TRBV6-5,TGTGCCAGCAGTTACTTCGGGACAGGGTCCTCTGGCTACACCTTC,CASSYFGTGSSGYTF
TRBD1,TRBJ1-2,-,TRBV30,TGTGCCTGGAGGAACTCCGGGACAGGAAAAGATGGCTACACCTTC,CAWRNSGTGKDGYTF
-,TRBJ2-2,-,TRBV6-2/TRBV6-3,TGTGCCAGCAGTTACTCTGGGGCAGGGAAAGCCGGGGAGCTGTTTTTT,CASSYSGAGKAGELFF
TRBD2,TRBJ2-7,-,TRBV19,TGTGCCAGTAGTACGAGACTAGCGGGAGCCTACGAGCAGTACTTC,CASSTRLAGAYEQYF
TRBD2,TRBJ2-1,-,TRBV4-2,TGTGCCAGCAGCCCGGGACTAGCGGGATCCTACAATGAGCAGTTCTTC,CASSPGLAGSYNEQFF